These T cell receptor beta chains were read from a single sample in a study of blood T cells in healthy people across ages. TCRdb recomputed calls from the 5' RACE reads with MiXCR, one row per CDR3 protein. The sample holds over a million distinct CDR3 sequences, 35% to 45% seen once. The sample consisted of blood. Receptor source: a woman aged 18-29 years in good health. CDR3s include the opening cysteine and the closing phenylalanine or tryptophan. Each record gives: clone size, V gene, D gene, J gene, CDR3 protein, CDR3 DNA. The D gene is left open where the match is weak. Expanded clones get a size class; other rows say once, few or many, or leave the size out.

abundance: .; v_gene: TRBV5-1; d_gene: TRBD1; j_gene: TRBJ1-1; CDR3aa: CASSKDRGMNTEAFF; CDR3nt: TGCGCCAGCAGCAAGGACAGGGGGATGAACACTGAAGCTTTCTTT
abundance: .; v_gene: TRBV4-3; d_gene: .; j_gene: TRBJ1-2; CDR3aa: CASSQAPGLRDGYTF; CDR3nt: TGCGCCAGCAGCCAAGCCCCGGGACTCCGGGATGGCTACACCTTC
abundance: .; v_gene: TRBV12-3/TRBV12-4; d_gene: TRBD1; j_gene: TRBJ1-2; CDR3aa: CASSVRRLTGGNGYTF; CDR3nt: TGTGCCAGCAGTGTTCGCCGTCTAACAGGGGGAAATGGCTACACCTTC
abundance: few; v_gene: TRBV7-2; d_gene: TRBD2; j_gene: TRBJ2-5; CDR3aa: CASSHGLAGGETQYF; CDR3nt: TGTGCCAGCAGCCACGGACTAGCGGGAGGGGAGACCCAGTACTTC
abundance: .; v_gene: TRBV30; d_gene: TRBD1; j_gene: TRBJ2-2; CDR3aa: CAWTTGQGSGELFF; CDR3nt: TGTGCCTGGACTACGGGACAGGGTTCCGGGGAGCTGTTTTTT
abundance: few; v_gene: TRBV6-5; d_gene: .; j_gene: TRBJ1-6; CDR3aa: CASSYSAYGANSPLHF; CDR3nt: TGTGCCAGCAGTTACTCGGCCTATGGGGCAAATTCACCCCTCCACTTT
abundance: .; v_gene: TRBV4-3; d_gene: .; j_gene: TRBJ2-6; CDR3aa: CASSQAVRFRANVLTF; CDR3nt: TGCGCCAGCAGCCAAGCAGTCCGGTTTAGGGCCAACGTCCTGACTTTC
abundance: .; v_gene: TRBV10-3; d_gene: .; j_gene: TRBJ2-3; CDR3aa: CAIAGGPNTQYF; CDR3nt: TGTGCCATCGCAGGAGGGCCGAATACGCAGTATTTT
abundance: few; v_gene: TRBV6-4; d_gene: .; j_gene: TRBJ1-2; CDR3aa: CALRVPKGYTF; CDR3nt: TGTGCCCTGCGGGTCCCCAAAGGCTACACCTTC
abundance: few; v_gene: TRBV6-5; d_gene: .; j_gene: TRBJ2-5; CDR3aa: CASSYGYLLETQYF; CDR3nt: TGTGCCAGCAGTTACGGGTACTTATTAGAGACCCAGTACTTC
abundance: once; v_gene: TRBV29-1; d_gene: .; j_gene: TRBJ2-3; CDR3aa: CSVGGSTGVAVVTQYF; CDR3nt: TGCAGCGTTGGAGGAAGTACGGGGGTGGCGGTAGTTACGCAGTATTTT
abundance: few; v_gene: TRBV7-9; d_gene: TRBD1; j_gene: TRBJ1-5; CDR3aa: CASSTSDRDDNQPQHF; CDR3nt: TGTGCCAGCAGCACCTCGGACAGGGACGACAATCAGCCCCAGCATTTT
abundance: .; v_gene: TRBV7-9; d_gene: .; j_gene: TRBJ1-1; CDR3aa: CASSLQGAMNTEAFF; CDR3nt: TGTGCCAGCAGCTTACAGGGTGCAATGAACACTGAAGCTTTCTTT
abundance: few; v_gene: TRBV6-1; d_gene: .; j_gene: TRBJ1-2; CDR3aa: CASSERQDEANYGYTF; CDR3nt: TGTGCCAGCAGTGAGAGGCAGGACGAAGCTAACTATGGCTACACCTTC
abundance: many; v_gene: TRBV29-1; d_gene: .; j_gene: TRBJ2-5; CDR3aa: CSTWRQETQYF; CDR3nt: TGCAGCACCTGGAGGCAAGAGACCCAGTACTTC
abundance: few; v_gene: TRBV20-1; d_gene: .; j_gene: TRBJ1-5; CDR3aa: CSAGGQPQHF; CDR3nt: TGCAGTGCGGGCGGACAGCCCCAGCATTTT
abundance: once; v_gene: TRBV20-1; d_gene: .; j_gene: TRBJ2-3; CDR3aa: CSAYSTDTQYF; CDR3nt: TGCAGTGCATACAGCACAGATACGCAGTATTTT
abundance: few; v_gene: TRBV10-3; d_gene: .; j_gene: TRBJ1-2; CDR3aa: CAITREMGLNYGYTF; CDR3nt: TGTGCCATCACCAGAGAAATGGGACTGAACTATGGCTACACCTTC
abundance: .; v_gene: TRBV6-5; d_gene: TRBD1; j_gene: TRBJ1-2; CDR3aa: CASSYSGQGINYGYTF; CDR3nt: TGTGCCAGCAGTTACTCGGGACAGGGGATTAACTATGGCTACACCTTC
abundance: few; v_gene: TRBV4-1; d_gene: .; j_gene: TRBJ2-7; CDR3aa: CASSQGRSRYEQYF; CDR3nt: TGCGCCAGCAGCCAAGGACGCAGTCGCTACGAGCAGTACTTC
abundance: many; v_gene: TRBV27; d_gene: .; j_gene: TRBJ2-7; CDR3aa: CASSFIGYEQYF; CDR3nt: TGTGCCAGCAGTTTTATCGGTTACGAGCAGTACTTC
abundance: .; v_gene: TRBV21-1; d_gene: .; j_gene: TRBJ2-2; CDR3aa: CASSIHVAGNTGELFF; CDR3nt: TGTGCCAGCAGCATACATGTAGCGGGGAACACCGGGGAGCTGTTTTTT
abundance: .; v_gene: TRBV7-2; d_gene: TRBD2; j_gene: TRBJ2-7; CDR3aa: CASSPTTSGSSEQYF; CDR3nt: TGTGCCAGCAGCCCCACCACTAGCGGGAGCTCCGAGCAGTACTTC
abundance: few; v_gene: TRBV5-1; d_gene: TRBD2; j_gene: TRBJ2-3; CDR3aa: CASSFGLAEFTDTQYF; CDR3nt: TGCGCCAGCAGCTTCGGACTAGCGGAGTTCACAGATACGCAGTATTTT
abundance: .; v_gene: TRBV2; d_gene: .; j_gene: TRBJ2-3; CDR3aa: CASREGQLADTQYF; CDR3nt: TGTGCCAGCAGGGAGGGACAGCTTGCAGATACGCAGTATTTT
abundance: .; v_gene: TRBV4-2; d_gene: TRBD2; j_gene: TRBJ2-5; CDR3aa: CASSQRGTRNEQYF; CDR3nt: TGTGCCAGCAGCCAACGCGGGACTAGAAATGAGCAGTACTTC
abundance: .; v_gene: TRBV20-1; d_gene: .; j_gene: TRBJ2-4; CDR3aa: CSANRASKNIQYF; CDR3nt: TGCAGTGCTAACAGGGCTTCCAAAAACATTCAGTACTTC
abundance: .; v_gene: TRBV19; d_gene: .; j_gene: TRBJ2-1; CDR3aa: CASSQRNYNEQFF; CDR3nt: TGTGCCAGTAGTCAGCGGAATTACAATGAGCAGTTCTTC
abundance: .; v_gene: TRBV18; d_gene: TRBD1; j_gene: TRBJ1-2; CDR3aa: CASSPRDRDHYGYTF; CDR3nt: TGTGCCAGCTCACCACGGGACAGGGATCACTATGGCTACACCTTC